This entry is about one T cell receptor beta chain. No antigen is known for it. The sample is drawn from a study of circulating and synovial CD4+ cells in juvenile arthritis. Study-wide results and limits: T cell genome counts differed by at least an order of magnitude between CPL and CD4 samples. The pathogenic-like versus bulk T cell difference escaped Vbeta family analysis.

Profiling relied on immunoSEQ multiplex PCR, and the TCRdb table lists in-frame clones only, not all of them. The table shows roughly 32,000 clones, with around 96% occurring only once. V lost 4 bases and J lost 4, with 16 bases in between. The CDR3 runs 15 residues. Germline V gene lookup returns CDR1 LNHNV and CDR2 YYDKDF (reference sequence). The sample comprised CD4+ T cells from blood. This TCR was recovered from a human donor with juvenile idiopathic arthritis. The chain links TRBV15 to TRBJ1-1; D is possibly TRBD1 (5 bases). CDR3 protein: CATSIGWGIPTEAFF. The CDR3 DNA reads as TGTGCCACCAGCATCGGTTGGGGCATTCCCACTGAAGCTTTCTTT. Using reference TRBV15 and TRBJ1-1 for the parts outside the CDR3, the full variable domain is DAMVIQNPRYQVTQFGKPVTLSCSQTLNHNVMYWYQQKSSQAPKLLFHYYDKDFNNEADTPDNFQSRRPNTSFCFLDIRSPGLGDTAMYLCATSIGWGIPTEAFFGQGTRLTVV.